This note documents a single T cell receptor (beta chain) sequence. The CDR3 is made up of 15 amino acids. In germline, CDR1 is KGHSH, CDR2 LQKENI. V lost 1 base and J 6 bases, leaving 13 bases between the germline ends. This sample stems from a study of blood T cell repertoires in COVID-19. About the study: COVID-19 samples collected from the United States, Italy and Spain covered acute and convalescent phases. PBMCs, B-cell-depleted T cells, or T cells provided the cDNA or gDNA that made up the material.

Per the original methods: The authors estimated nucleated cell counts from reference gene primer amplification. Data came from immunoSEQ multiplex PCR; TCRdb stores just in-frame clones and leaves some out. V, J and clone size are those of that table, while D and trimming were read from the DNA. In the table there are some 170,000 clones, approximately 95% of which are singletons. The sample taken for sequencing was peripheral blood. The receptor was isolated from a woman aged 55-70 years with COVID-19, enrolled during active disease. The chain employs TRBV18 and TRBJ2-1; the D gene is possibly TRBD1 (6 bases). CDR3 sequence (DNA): TGTGCCAGCTCACCACAACAGGGCGAAGGCAATGAGCAGTTCTTC. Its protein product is CASSPQQGEGNEQFF.